The 20 T cell receptor beta chains reported below all come from one sample, sequenced in a study of T cell repertoires in cytomegalovirus infection. In TCRdb, the reads were re-called with MiXCR into one record per CDR3 protein. The sample includes some 150,000 distinct CDR3 sequences, 20% to 25% of them seen just once. The sequencing sample was made of PBMCs. All receptors come from a human donor in good health (CMV status not recorded). Some clones in this sample may be carry-over from other donors' samples.

This clonotype was seen at least ten times. The rearrangement links TRBV7-2 to TRBJ1-2; TRBD1 agrees at 9 bases. The ends lost 2 bases at V and 6 bases at J; junction bases unmatched: 7. Germline CDR1 and CDR2: SGHTA and FQGNSA. This CDR3 comprises 15 residues. The CDR3 loop is CASSLWGQGGDGYTF. The CDR3 nucleotides read TGTGCCAGCAGCTTATGGGGACAGGGTGGAGATGGCTACACCTTC.

The J gene is TRBJ2-1, the V gene TRBV7-2; 7 bases line up with TRBD2. The CDR3 sequence is 20 residues long. Germline V lookup: CDR1 SGHTA, CDR2 FQGNSA. Losses at the gene ends were 5 bases for V and 0 bases for J; bases not matched to a gene: 19. CDR3 residues: CASSRTRSGLAVSSYNEQFF. CDR3 DNA: TGTGCCAGCAGCCGGACTAGAAGTGGGCTAGCGGTAAGCTCCTACAATGAGCAGTTCTTC.

The chain joins TRBV6-2 or TRBV6-3 to TRBJ2-7; D possibly uses TRBD1 or TRBD2 (5 bases each). With 4 bases removed from V and 4 bases from J, the gap between germline ends came to 8 bases. The CDR3 consists of 12 residues. From germline, CDR1 is MNHEY and CDR2 SVGEGT. The CDR3 DNA follows: TGTGCCAGCAGTTGGGGGTGGTACGAGCAGTACTTC. As protein: CASSWGWYEQYF.

This clonotype was observed at least ten times. The chain has TRBV7-3 and TRBJ2-2; 8 nucleotides align to TRBD1. V lost 5 bases, J lost 3 bases, and 5 bases stayed unmatched. This CDR3 comprises 15 residues. The germline CDR1 and CDR2 sequences are SGHTA and FQGTGA. CDR3 loop: CASSRDRTDTGELFF. CDR3 nucleotide sequence: TGTGCCAGCAGCAGGGACAGGACCGACACCGGGGAGCTGTTTTTT.

This clonotype was seen many times. V gene TRBV7-2 combines with J gene TRBJ2-5; 9 nucleotides match TRBD2. Germline CDR1 SGHTA, CDR2 FQGNSA. V was clipped by 2 bases and J by 1 base; unmatched bases: 8. CDR3 length: 17 amino acids. CDR3 in amino acids: CASSLWASGGIQETQYF. Written as DNA, the CDR3 is TGTGCCAGCAGCTTATGGGCCAGCGGGGGGATCCAAGAGACCCAGTACTTC.

This clonotype was counted many times. The chain combines TRBV7-6 with TRBJ2-3; no clear D. Trimming stripped 4 bases from V and 2 bases from J, with 16 bases between. This CDR3 region has 16 residues. The germline CDR1 and CDR2 sequences are SGHVS and FNYEAQ. Here the CDR3 DNA reads TGTGCCAGCAGCTGGTCGGGCAGTTCACCCACAGATACGCAGTATTTT. Amino acids: CASSWSGSSPTDTQYF.

This chain joins TRBV9 and TRBJ2-3, with TRBD2 identical over 7 bases. CDR3 length: 16 residues. Germline CDR1 reads SGDLS; CDR2 reads YYNGEE. V dropped 4 bases and J dropped 0; count of bases not matched to a gene: 8. In DNA form, the CDR3 reads TGTGCCAGCAGCTCCCGCAGCGGGACTAGCACAGATACGCAGTATTTT. Residues: CASSSRSGTSTDTQYF.

This clonotype appeared many times. The chain uses TRBV7-2 and TRBJ2-2; 11 nucleotides align to TRBD1. V shed 2 bases, J shed 7 bases, and the junction held 6 bases outside the gene matches. The CDR3 runs 16 residues. Per germline, CDR1 SGHTA and CDR2 FQGNSA. CDR3 sequence (DNA): TGTGCCAGCAGCTTAACAACCGGGACAGGGGGCGGGGAGCTGTTTTTT. The encoded protein is CASSLTTGTGGGELFF.

The J gene is TRBJ1-2, the V gene TRBV19; D remains unclear. CDR3 size: 12 residues. V shed 9 bases and J shed 0 bases, with 8 bases lying between them. Germline V lookup: CDR1 LNHDA, CDR2 SQIVND (reference sequence). The CDR3 nucleotides read TGTGCCAGCGGACGAGCTAACTATGGCTACACCTTC. Translating it yields CASGRANYGYTF.

The V call is TRBV27, the J call TRBJ1-1, with a tentative D call TRBD1 (5 bases). The CDR3 consists of 14 residues. V dropped 2 bases and J dropped 1 base, with 8 bases sitting between them. Germline lookup yields CDR1 MNHEY and CDR2 SMNVEV (reference sequence). The CDR3 nucleotides read TGTGCCAGCAGTTTACCCGGACAGAACACTGAAGCTTTCTTT. Translated: CASSLPGQNTEAFF.

The chain uses TRBV14 and TRBJ1-1; D possibly corresponds to TRBD1 (6 bases). V was trimmed by 1 base and J by 1 base, leaving 10 bases between them. Germline loops: CDR1 SGHDN, CDR2 FVKESK. The CDR3 loop spans 15 amino acids. The CDR3 DNA is TGTGCCAGCAGCCAAGCCCAGGGGAGGAACACTGAAGCTTTCTTT. Encoded protein: CASSQAQGRNTEAFF.

J is TRBJ1-2 and V is TRBV5-1; unclear D gene. Germline V gene sequence: CDR1 SGHRS, CDR2 YFSETQ. The CDR3 consists of 12 residues. V was pared by 0 bases and J by 8 bases, with 8 bases between. CDR3 sequence reads: CASSLGHEGYTF. CDR3 sequence (DNA): TGCGCCAGCAGCTTGGGACATGAAGGCTACACCTTC.

CDR3 residues: CASSLVTVSDEKLFF. The CDR3 nucleotides read TGTGCCAGCAGCTTAGTAACAGTGTCCGATGAAAAACTGTTTTTT. The V call is TRBV7-2, the J call TRBJ1-4; D not resolved. Germline V gene lookup returns CDR1 SGHTA and CDR2 FQGNSA. The CDR3 loop spans 15 amino acids. V was pared by 1 base and J by 6 bases, with 12 bases between.

This rearrangement joins TRBV20-1 to TRBJ2-7, with 10 bases lining up with TRBD2. Trimming at V came to 3 bases and at J to 2 bases, leaving 1 base not matched to a gene. The germline CDR1 and CDR2 sequences are DFQATT and SNEGSKA (reference sequence). The CDR3 is 13 residues long. The CDR3 is CSARGTSAYEQYF. In DNA, the CDR3 is TGCAGTGCTAGGGGGACTAGCGCCTACGAGCAGTACTTC.

This rearrangement joins TRBV10-1 to TRBJ1-1; the D is unclear. The V end was cut by 5 bases, the J end by 0 bases, with 7 bases between. CDR1 WNHNN and CDR2 SYGVQD come from the germline V gene (reference sequence). This CDR3 contains 13 residues. This CDR3 is CASSRKVNTEAFF. In DNA form, the CDR3 reads TGCGCCAGCAGTCGTAAAGTGAACACTGAAGCTTTCTTT.

This clonotype has more than one count but fewer than ten. The chain uses TRBV5-1 and TRBJ2-3, with TRBD2 matching over 9 bases. This CDR3 is 15 amino acids long. CDR1 and CDR2 (germline): SGHRS, YFSETQ. Trimming removed 0 bases from V and 7 bases from J; junction bases left unmatched: 6. This CDR3 reads CASSLESSGSNTQYF. CDR3 nucleotide sequence: TGCGCCAGCAGCTTGGAGAGTAGCGGGAGCAATACGCAGTATTTT.

This clonotype appeared many times. The chain has TRBV28 and TRBJ2-1, with unresolved D. Trimming shortened V by 1 base and J by 9 bases, and 7 bases separated the two germline ends. Germline V lookup: CDR1 MDHEN, CDR2 SYDVKM. This CDR3 is built from 12 residues. CDR3 residues: CASSLSGSEQFF. DNA for the CDR3: TGTGCCAGCAGTTTATCGGGTTCTGAGCAGTTCTTC.

This clonotype has a count of ten or more. V and J are TRBV7-2 and TRBJ2-3; 13 nucleotides match TRBD2. V was clipped by 4 bases and J by 9 bases; unmatched bases: 10. From germline, CDR1 is SGHTA and CDR2 FQGNSA. The CDR3 loop spans 16 amino acids. The CDR3 is CASSSWTSGGRGTQYF. CDR3 in DNA: TGTGCCAGCAGCTCCTGGACTAGCGGGGGCCGGGGGACGCAGTATTTT.

CDR3 DNA: TGTGCCAGCAGCTTAAGCAGGGGGAGAAACACCATATATTTT. Translated, it gives CASSLSRGRNTIYF. The rearrangement joins TRBV7-3 to TRBJ1-3, with 7 bases that match TRBD1. This CDR3 is 14 amino acids long. Germline lookup yields CDR1 SGHTA and CDR2 FQGTGA. J gave up 5 bases and V 1 base, and 2 bases lay outside the gene matches.

This clonotype was counted a few times. The chain links TRBV24-1 to TRBJ2-5; 15 positions match TRBD2. The CDR3 is 19 residues long. V shed 5 bases, J shed 5 bases, and the junction held 14 bases outside the gene matches. Germline assignment: CDR1 KGHDR and CDR2 SFDVKD. The CDR3 bases are TGTGCCACCAGTGCCAACCCGGGACTAGCGGGAGGCCGGGGGGAGACCCAGTACTTC. Amino acids: CATSANPGLAGGRGETQYF.